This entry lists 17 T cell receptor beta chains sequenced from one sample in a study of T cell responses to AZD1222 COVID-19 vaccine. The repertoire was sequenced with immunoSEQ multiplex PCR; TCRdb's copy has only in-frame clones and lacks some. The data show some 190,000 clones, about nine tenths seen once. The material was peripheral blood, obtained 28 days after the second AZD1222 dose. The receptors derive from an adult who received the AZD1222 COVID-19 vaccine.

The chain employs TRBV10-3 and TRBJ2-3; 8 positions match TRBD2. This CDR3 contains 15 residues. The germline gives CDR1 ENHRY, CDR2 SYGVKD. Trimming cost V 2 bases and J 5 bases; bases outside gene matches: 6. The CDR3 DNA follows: TGTGCCATCAGTGAGACAGCGGGAGTACGAGATACGCAGTATTTT. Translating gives CAISETAGVRDTQYF.

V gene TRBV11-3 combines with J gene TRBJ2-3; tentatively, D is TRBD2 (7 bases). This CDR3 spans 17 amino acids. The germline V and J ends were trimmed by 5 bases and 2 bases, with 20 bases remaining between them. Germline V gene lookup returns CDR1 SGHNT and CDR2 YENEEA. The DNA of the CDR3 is TGTGCCAGCAGCGGCGGGAGTTGGTGGGGGGCCACAGATACGCAGTATTTT. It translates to CASSGGSWWGATDTQYF.

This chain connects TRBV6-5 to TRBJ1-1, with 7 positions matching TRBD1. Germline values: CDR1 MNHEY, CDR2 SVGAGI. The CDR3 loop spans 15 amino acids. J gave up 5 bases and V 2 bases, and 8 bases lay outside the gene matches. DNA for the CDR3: TGTGCCAGCAGTTACAACACCAGGGGGATGACTGAAGCTTTCTTT. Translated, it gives CASSYNTRGMTEAFF.

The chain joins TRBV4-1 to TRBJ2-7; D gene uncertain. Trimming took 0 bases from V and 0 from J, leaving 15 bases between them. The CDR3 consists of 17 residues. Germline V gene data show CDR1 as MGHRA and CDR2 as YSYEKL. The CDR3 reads CASSQDHNGPSSYEQYF. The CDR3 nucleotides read TGCGCCAGCAGCCAAGATCATAACGGCCCGAGCTCCTACGAGCAGTACTTC.

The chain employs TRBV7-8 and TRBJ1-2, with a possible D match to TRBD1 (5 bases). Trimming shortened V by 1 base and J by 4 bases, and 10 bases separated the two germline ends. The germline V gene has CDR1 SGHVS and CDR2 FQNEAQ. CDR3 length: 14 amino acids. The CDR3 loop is CASSLEGQIYGYTF. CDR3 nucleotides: TGTGCCAGCAGCTTAGAGGGGCAGATCTATGGCTACACCTTC.

The CDR3 sequence: CASRAIRTGEYNSPLHF. CDR3 coding DNA: TGTGCCAGTAGAGCGATTAGGACAGGGGAGTATAATTCACCCCTCCACTTT. The chain is built from TRBV19 and TRBJ1-6; 9 nucleotides line up with TRBD1. The CDR3 is 17 residues long. Germline assignment: CDR1 LNHDA and CDR2 SQIVND (reference sequence). V dropped 6 bases and J dropped 4; count of bases not matched to a gene: 10. Filled out from reference TRBV19 and TRBJ1-6, the complete variable domain reads DGGITQSPKYLFRKEGQNVTLSCEQNLNHDAMYWYRQDPGQGLRLIYYSQIVNDFQKGDIAEGYSVSREKKESFPLTVTSAQKNPTAFYLCASRAIRTGEYNSPLHFGNGTRLTVT.

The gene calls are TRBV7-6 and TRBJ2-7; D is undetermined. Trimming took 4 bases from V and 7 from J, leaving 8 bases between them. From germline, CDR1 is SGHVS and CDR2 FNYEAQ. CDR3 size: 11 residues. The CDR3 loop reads CASSSGWEQYF. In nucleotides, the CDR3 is TGTGCCAGCAGCTCCGGGTGGGAGCAGTACTTC.

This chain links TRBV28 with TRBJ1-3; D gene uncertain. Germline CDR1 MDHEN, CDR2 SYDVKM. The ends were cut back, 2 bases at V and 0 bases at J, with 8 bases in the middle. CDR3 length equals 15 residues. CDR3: CASSLNLPSGNTIYF. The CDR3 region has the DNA TGTGCCAGCAGTTTAAATTTGCCCTCTGGAAACACCATATATTTT. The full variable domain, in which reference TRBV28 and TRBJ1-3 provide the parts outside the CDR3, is DVKVTQSSRYLVKRTGEKVFLECVQDMDHENMFWYRQDPGLGLRLIYFSYDVKMKEKGDIPEGYSVSREKKERFSLILESASTNQTSMYLCASSLNLPSGNTIYFGEGSWLTVV.

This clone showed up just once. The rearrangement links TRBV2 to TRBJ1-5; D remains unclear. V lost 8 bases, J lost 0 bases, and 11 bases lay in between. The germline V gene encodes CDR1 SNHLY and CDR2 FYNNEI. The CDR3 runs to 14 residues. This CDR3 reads CASGPLDSNQPQHF. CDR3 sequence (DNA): TGTGCCAGCGGGCCCTTAGATAGCAATCAGCCCCAGCATTTT.

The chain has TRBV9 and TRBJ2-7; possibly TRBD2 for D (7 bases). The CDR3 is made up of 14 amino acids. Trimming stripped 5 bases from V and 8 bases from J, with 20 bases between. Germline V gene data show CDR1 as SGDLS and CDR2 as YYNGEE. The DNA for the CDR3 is TGTGCCAGCAGTAACCCCATCGGGGGGCCAAAGCAGTACTTC. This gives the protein CASSNPIGGPKQYF.

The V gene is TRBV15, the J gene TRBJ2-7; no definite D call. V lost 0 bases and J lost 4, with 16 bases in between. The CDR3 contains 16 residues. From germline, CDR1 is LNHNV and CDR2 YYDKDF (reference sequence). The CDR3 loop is CATSREPTNLPYEQYF. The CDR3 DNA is TGTGCCACCAGCAGAGAACCGACCAACTTACCTTACGAGCAGTACTTC.

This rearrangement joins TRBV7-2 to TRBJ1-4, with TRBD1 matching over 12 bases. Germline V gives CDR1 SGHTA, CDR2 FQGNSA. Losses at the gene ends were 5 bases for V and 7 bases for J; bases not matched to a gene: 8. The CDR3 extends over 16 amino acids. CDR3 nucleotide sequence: TGTGCCAGCAGCCCGGGACAGGGGGCGCGGGTTGAAAAACTGTTTTTT. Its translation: CASSPGQGARVEKLFF.

In DNA, the CDR3 is TGCAGCGTTGAGAGTAGCGGGAGAATTTACAATGAGCAGTTCTTC. Translated, it gives CSVESSGRIYNEQFF. The chain has TRBV29-1 and TRBJ2-1; 9 positions match TRBD2. Trimming cost V 3 bases and J 4 bases; bases outside gene matches: 7. The CDR3 spans 15 residues. CDR1 is SQVTM, CDR2 ANQGSEA, per germline.

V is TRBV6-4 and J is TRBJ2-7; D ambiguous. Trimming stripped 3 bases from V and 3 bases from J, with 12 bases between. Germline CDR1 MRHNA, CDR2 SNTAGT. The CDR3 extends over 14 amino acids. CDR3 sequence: CASSEGAQSYEQYF. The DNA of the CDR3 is TGTGCCAGCAGTGAAGGCGCGCAGAGCTACGAGCAGTACTTC.

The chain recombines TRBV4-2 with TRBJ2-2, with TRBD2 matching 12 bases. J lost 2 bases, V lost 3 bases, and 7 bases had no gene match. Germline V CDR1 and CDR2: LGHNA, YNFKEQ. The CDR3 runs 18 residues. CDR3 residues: CASSHGLAGLGNTGELFF. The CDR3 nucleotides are TGTGCCAGCAGCCACGGACTAGCGGGATTAGGAAACACCGGGGAGCTGTTTTTT.

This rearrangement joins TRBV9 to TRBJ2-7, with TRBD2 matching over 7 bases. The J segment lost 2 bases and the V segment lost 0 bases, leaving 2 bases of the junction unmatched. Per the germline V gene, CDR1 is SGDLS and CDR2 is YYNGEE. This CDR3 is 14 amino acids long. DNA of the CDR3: TGTGCCAGCAGCGTAGGCGGGGGAGCCTACGAGCAGTACTTC. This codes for CASSVGGGAYEQYF. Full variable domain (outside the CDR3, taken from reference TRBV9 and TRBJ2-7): DSGVTQTPKHLITATGQRVTLRCSPRSGDLSVYWYQQSLDQGLQFLIQYYNGEERAKGNILERFSAQQFPDLHSELNLSSLELGDSALYFCASSVGGGAYEQYFGPGTRLTVT.

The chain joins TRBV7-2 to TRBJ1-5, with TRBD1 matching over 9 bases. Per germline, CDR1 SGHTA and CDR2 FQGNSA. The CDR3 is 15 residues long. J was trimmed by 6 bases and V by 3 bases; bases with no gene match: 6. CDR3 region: CASSFGTGGSQPQHF. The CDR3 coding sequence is TGTGCCAGCAGCTTCGGAACAGGGGGCAGTCAGCCCCAGCATTTT.